The 14 T cell receptor beta chains presented below share a single source sample, sequenced in a study of T-cell reconstitution after alpha-beta-depleted transplantation in children (dated by TCRdb to about 2016). Library creation used PCR. TCRdb lists the instrument as Illumina HiSeq 2500. To normalize quantification of the TCRbeta repertoire, the TCR libraries were built with molecular barcoding that relied on unique molecular identifiers. TCRdb reprocessing: public reads trimmed at Q25 with fastp, clones called with MiXCR, in-frame beta chains kept. When rows share a CDR3 protein, they turn into one entry using the most common DNA and genes. The sample profile shows more than 400,000 distinct CDR3 sequences; approximately 10% of them were found once. The ten largest clones capture 14% of the sample. Explained via the paper, the treatment or condition label denotes: allogeneic hematopoietic cell transplantation with graft depleted of TCRalphabeta T cells and CD19 B cells.

The sample here was PBMCs, mostly from graft donor cells, taken 180 days after TCRalphabeta/CD19-depleted stem cell transplant. The receptors were gathered from a female patient aged 2 to 10 who had a stem cell transplant for aplastic anemia, so the T cells may come from the graft donor.

This rearrangement joins TRBV7-2 to TRBJ2-1; perhaps D is TRBD1 or TRBD2 (5 bases each). V was clipped by 2 bases and J by 7 bases, with 15 bases between them. The CDR3 covers 15 residues. The germline V gene has CDR1 SGHTA and CDR2 FQGNSA. CDR3 coding DNA: TGTGCCAGCAGCTTAATGGGGACCCCGGTGAATGAGCAGTTCTTC. Its translation is CASSLMGTPVNEQFF. The variable domain in full, completed from reference TRBV7-2 and TRBJ2-1, reads GAGVSQSPSNKVTEKGKDVELRCDPISGHTALYWYRQSLGQGLEFLIYFQGNSAPDKSGLPSDRFSAERTGGSVSTLTIQRTQQEDSAVYLCASSLMGTPVNEQFFGPGTRLTVL.

This clonotype was found many times. V usage is TRBV28 and J usage is TRBJ2-3; 11 bases line up with TRBD1. This CDR3 is built from 15 residues. The V gene's germline CDR1 is MDHEN and CDR2 SYDVKM. Trimming removed 6 bases from V and 5 bases from J; junction bases left unmatched: 7. DNA of the CDR3: TGTGCCAGCAGACCCGGACAGGGGGCGGGAGATACGCAGTATTTT. Amino acids: CASRPGQGAGDTQYF. Full variable domain (remainder filled in from reference TRBV28 and TRBJ2-3): DVKVTQSSRYLVKRTGEKVFLECVQDMDHENMFWYRQDPGLGLRLIYFSYDVKMKEKGDIPEGYSVSREKKERFSLILESASTNQTSMYLCASRPGQGAGDTQYFGPGTRLTVL.

CDR3 DNA sequence: TGTGCCAGCAGGGACGGCAGGCACGAGCAGTACTTC. This gives the protein CASRDGRHEQYF. The chain has TRBV7-2 and TRBJ2-7; D is ambiguous. Between the trimmed V and J ends, which lost 6 bases and 5 bases, there was a span of 11 bases. The germline gives CDR1 SGHTA, CDR2 FQGNSA. This CDR3 comprises 12 residues. The full variable domain, with the rest looked up from reference TRBV7-2 and TRBJ2-7, is GAGVSQSPSNKVTEKGKDVELRCDPISGHTALYWYRQSLGQGLEFLIYFQGNSAPDKSGLPSDRFSAERTGGSVSTLTIQRTQQEDSAVYLCASRDGRHEQYFGPGTRLTVT.

This clonotype showed up just a few times. The CDR3 nucleotides are TGTGCCAGCAGCTCCGCTCCGGGACTAGCGGACACAGATACGCAGTATTTT. This translates into CASSSAPGLADTDTQYF. The J gene is TRBJ2-3, the V gene TRBV7-9, with TRBD2 matching 11 bases. The CDR3 consists of 17 residues. Trimming at V came to 4 bases and at J to 2 bases, leaving 8 bases not matched to a gene. The V gene's germline CDR1 is SEHNR and CDR2 FQNEAQ (reference sequence).

This clonotype turned up a few times. The genes are TRBV5-1 and TRBJ2-3; the D is unclear. There are 16 residues in the CDR3. CDR1 and CDR2 from the germline V gene are SGHRS and YFSETQ. V was cut by 2 bases and J by 0 bases, with 13 bases left in between. CDR3 residues: CASSFAHPGSTDTQYF. CDR3 bases: TGCGCCAGCAGCTTTGCCCACCCCGGGAGCACAGATACGCAGTATTTT. Variable domain in full (rest from reference TRBV5-1 and TRBJ2-3): KAGVTQTPRYLIKTRGQQVTLSCSPISGHRSVSWYQQTPGQGLQFLFEYFSETQRNKGNFPGRFSGRQFSNSRSEMNVSTLELGDSALYLCASSFAHPGSTDTQYFGPGTRLTVL.

The table lists this clonotype with many counts. V and J are TRBV20-1 and TRBJ2-5, with 8 bases matching TRBD2. With 6 bases clipped from V and 5 bases from J, the junction kept 8 bases outside the gene matches. Germline CDR1 and CDR2: DFQATT and SNEGSKA (reference sequence). The CDR3 covers 13 residues. This CDR3 reads CSAYGRAYETQYF. CDR3 nucleotides: TGCAGTGCCTACGGGAGGGCCTATGAGACCCAGTACTTC.

This clonotype has just a few counts. This chain uses TRBV5-1 with TRBJ2-7; 7 bases agree with TRBD1. The V gene end was trimmed by 1 base and the J gene end by 0 bases; junction bases not matched to a gene: 7. Germline loops: CDR1 SGHRS, CDR2 YFSETQ. This CDR3 region has 16 residues. CDR3 loop: CASSLRGRDSSYEQYF. CDR3 nucleotides: TGCGCCAGCAGCTTGAGGGGCCGGGACAGCTCCTACGAGCAGTACTTC.

The V gene is TRBV7-9, the J gene TRBJ2-1, with D tentatively TRBD1 or TRBD2 (5 bases each). Germline CDR1 is SEHNR and CDR2 is FQNEAQ (reference sequence). The CDR3 is made up of 17 amino acids. Trimming pared 3 bases from V and 0 bases from J, leaving 15 bases between. The CDR3 DNA reads TGTGCCAGCAGCTTGAGACAGACTATCAGCTCCTACAATGAGCAGTTCTTC. This sequence encodes CASSLRQTISSYNEQFF.

V usage is TRBV10-3 and J usage is TRBJ1-1; unclear D gene. The length of the CDR3 is 13 residues. Trimming took 6 bases from V and 5 from J, leaving 13 bases between them. Germline CDR1 is ENHRY and CDR2 is SYGVKD. Here the CDR3 reads CAIRTGGWTEAFF. The CDR3 DNA reads TGTGCCATCAGGACGGGTGGATGGACTGAAGCTTTCTTT.

This clonotype was found a few times. The J gene is TRBJ2-1, the V gene TRBV7-2, with no clear D. Trimming stripped 4 bases from V and 4 bases from J, with 8 bases between. CDR1 is SGHTA, CDR2 FQGNSA, per germline. This CDR3 spans 13 amino acids. In DNA, the CDR3 is TGTGCCAGCAGCTCGGACCCTTACAATGAGCAGTTCTTC. Protein sequence: CASSSDPYNEQFF.

The sample holds a few counts of this clonotype. The chain recombines TRBV4-3 with TRBJ2-7; TRBD2 matches at 9 bases. Germline V gene data show CDR1 as LGHNA and CDR2 as YSLEER. Trimming at V came to 0 bases and at J to 4 bases, leaving 7 bases not matched to a gene. CDR3 length: 16 residues. The DNA for the CDR3 is TGCGCCAGCAGCCAAGATCTTCCTAGCGGGACATACGAGCAGTACTTC. Amino acid sequence: CASSQDLPSGTYEQYF.

This clonotype was observed a handful of times. This chain joins TRBV29-1 and TRBJ1-1; possibly TRBD1 for D (5 bases). In germline, CDR1 is SQVTM, CDR2 ANQGSEA. The CDR3 runs 13 residues. Deletions cut 2 bases from V and 5 bases from J, with 12 bases between. CDR3 region: CSVERVGGTEAFF. The CDR3 DNA reads as TGCAGCGTTGAACGGGTTGGGGGTACTGAAGCTTTCTTT.

J is TRBJ2-3 and V is TRBV7-9, with D hard to call. CDR3 length equals 17 residues. Between the trimmed V and J ends, which lost 4 bases and 4 bases, there was a span of 21 bases. Germline V gene sequence: CDR1 SEHNR, CDR2 FQNEAQ (reference sequence). This chain's CDR3 is CASSSPGPLRWADTQYF. CDR3 nucleotides: TGTGCCAGCAGCTCCCCTGGACCTTTACGCTGGGCAGATACGCAGTATTTT.

This chain joins TRBV7-6 and TRBJ2-3, with 12 bases fitting TRBD2. With V trimmed by 5 bases and J by 3 bases, 12 bases remained unmatched. Germline CDR1 reads SGHVS; CDR2 reads FNYEAQ. The CDR3 loop spans 18 amino acids. The CDR3 protein is CASSGSRRLAGDTDTQYF. The CDR3 nucleotides are TGTGCCAGCAGCGGTAGTAGGCGACTAGCGGGAGATACAGATACGCAGTATTTT.